Reported below is one T cell receptor beta chain. The data were obtained in a study of T cell responses to AZD1222 COVID-19 vaccine. Repertoires were generated with immunoSEQ multiplex PCR, while TCRdb's copy carries only in-frame clones and drops some. The sample holds 150,000 to 200,000 clones, about 89% seen once. The ends lost 5 bases at V and 2 bases at J; junction bases unmatched: 6. Germline V gene lookup returns CDR1 PRHDT and CDR2 FYEKMQ (reference sequence). This CDR3 comprises 15 residues. V and J are TRBV13 and TRBJ2-7, with 10 bases aligning to TRBD2. The specimen was peripheral blood, collected on day 0 of MenACWY control vaccination. The clonotype was recovered from an adult in good health. The CDR3 spells CASSQSGGDPYEQYF. CDR3 sequence (DNA): TGTGCCAGCAGCCAAAGCGGGGGGGATCCCTACGAGCAGTACTTC.